Each of the 20 T cell receptor beta chains below was sequenced from the same sample in a study of blood T cell repertoires in COVID-19 (dated by TCRdb to 2020 to 2021). The library was prepared using the immunoSEQ multiplex PCR assay. The table was pulled from immuneACCESS by TCRdb, which kept in-frame rearrangements only. Such tables lose some clones; where checked, under half of the loss comes from unresolved V genes, and the rest has no known cause. This sample comprises about 190,000 clones, 80% to 85% of them detected only once. The leading ten clones occupy 15% to 20% of the sample. The sample comprised peripheral blood. These receptors were collected from a human donor in a cohort sampled during active COVID-19.

The chain joins TRBV9 to TRBJ2-3; possible D gene TRBD1, 6 bases. Trimming shortened V by 3 bases and J by 3 bases, and 17 bases separated the two germline ends. The V gene's germline CDR1 is SGDLS and CDR2 YYNGEE. This CDR3 spans 16 amino acids. The CDR3 sequence: CASSEEQGIRTDTQYF. As DNA, the CDR3 is TGTGCCAGCAGCGAGGAACAGGGTATTCGGACAGATACGCAGTATTTT.

The CDR3 nucleotides read TGTGCCGGGGGCCCAGGGGGTGCAACTAATGAAAAACTGTTTTTT. Translating gives CAGGPGGATNEKLFF. The chain uses TRBV28 and TRBJ1-4, with 7 bases matching TRBD1. The germline V gene has CDR1 MDHEN and CDR2 SYDVKM. V lost 11 bases to trimming and J lost 0 bases; unmatched junction nucleotides: 9. The CDR3 is 15 amino acids.

The chain recombines TRBV5-1 with TRBJ1-1; 7 bases map to TRBD1. After removal of 3 bases from V and 9 bases from J, the junction contained 2 bases not matched to a gene. Per germline, CDR1 SGHRS and CDR2 YFSETQ. CDR3 length: 11 amino acids. The DNA for the CDR3 is TGCGCCAGCAGCTCCAGGGGGAAAGCTTTCTTT. Its protein is CASSSRGKAFF.

This chain joins TRBV7-8 and TRBJ1-4; 7 nucleotides line up with TRBD1. The CDR3 consists of 15 residues. The ends lost 3 bases at V and 11 bases at J; junction bases unmatched: 12. Germline V lookup: CDR1 SGHVS, CDR2 FQNEAQ. The CDR3 reads CASSFRPGQELKLFF. Here the CDR3 DNA reads TGTGCCAGCAGCTTCAGGCCCGGACAGGAGCTCAAACTGTTTTTT.

This rearrangement joins TRBV7-2 to TRBJ2-7; D is undetermined. The CDR3 is 13 amino acids. Germline CDR1 is SGHTA and CDR2 is FQGNSA. V lost 2 bases and J lost 3, with 8 bases in between. CDR3 region: CASSLSAGYEQYF. The CDR3 nucleotides are TGTGCCAGCAGCTTATCTGCCGGCTACGAGCAGTACTTC.

The chain joins TRBV2 to TRBJ1-5, with D unclear. Germline lookup yields CDR1 SNHLY and CDR2 FYNNEI. CDR3 size: 12 residues. The ends were cut back, 8 bases at V and 9 bases at J, with 14 bases in the middle. The CDR3 loop is CASYGQHGPQHF. CDR3 nucleotide sequence: TGTGCCAGCTATGGGCAGCATGGGCCCCAGCATTTT.

The V gene is TRBV11-2, the J gene TRBJ2-7; TRBD1 might be the D (7 bases). V lost 5 bases to trimming and J lost 7 bases, with 15 bases between them. CDR1 and CDR2 from the germline V gene are SGHAT and FQNNGV. The CDR3 spans 13 residues. The CDR3 sequence is CASSTRQGGEQYF. For the CDR3, the DNA is TGTGCCAGCAGCACACGACAGGGAGGTGAGCAGTACTTC.

The chain joins TRBV2 to TRBJ1-1; tentatively, D is TRBD1 (5 bases). V was pared by 6 bases and J by 3 bases, with 11 bases between. CDR1 is SNHLY, CDR2 FYNNEI, per germline. The CDR3 length is 13 residues. The CDR3 is CASRGRGYTEAFF. Written as DNA, the CDR3 is TGTGCCAGCAGGGGTCGGGGGTACACTGAAGCTTTCTTT.

The chain carries TRBV10-3 and TRBJ2-2, with 8 bases matching TRBD1. Germline V gene sequence: CDR1 ENHRY, CDR2 SYGVKD. J was trimmed by 1 base and V by 8 bases; bases with no gene match: 15. CDR3 length equals 18 residues. CDR3 sequence reads: CAIGGSLSGTGNTGELFF. DNA of the CDR3: TGTGCCATCGGGGGGTCTCTCTCGGGGACAGGGAACACCGGGGAGCTGTTTTTT.

J is TRBJ1-1 and V is TRBV5-1; possibly TRBD1 for D (6 bases). Germline loops: CDR1 SGHRS, CDR2 YFSETQ. Trimming cost V 2 bases and J 2 bases, with 19 bases left between them. There are 17 residues in the CDR3. CDR3 protein: CASSFPTGTSYNTEAFF. The DNA for the CDR3 is TGCGCCAGCAGCTTCCCCACTGGGACAAGCTACAACACTGAAGCTTTCTTT.

This chain links TRBV5-1 with TRBJ2-2, with 11 bases lining up with TRBD1. J gave up 3 bases and V 4 bases, and 5 bases lay outside the gene matches. The germline V gene has CDR1 SGHRS and CDR2 YFSETQ. The CDR3 is made up of 16 amino acids. The CDR3 region has the DNA TGCGCCAGCAGCGGAGGGACAGGGGGATACACCGGGGAGCTGTTTTTT. Residues: CASSGGTGGYTGELFF. The whole variable domain, remainder taken from reference TRBV5-1 and TRBJ2-2, is KAGVTQTPRYLIKTRGQQVTLSCSPISGHRSVSWYQQTPGQGLQFLFEYFSETQRNKGNFPGRFSGRQFSNSRSEMNVSTLELGDSALYLCASSGGTGGYTGELFFGEGSRLTVL.

The chain combines TRBV7-3 with TRBJ2-1; TRBD2 matches at 7 bases. V was pared by 5 bases and J by 3 bases, with 1 base of the junction left unmatched. This CDR3 has 13 amino acids. Germline CDR1 is SGHTA and CDR2 is FQGTGA. In nucleotides, the CDR3 is TGTGCCAGCAGCCGGGACTACTACAATGAGCAGTTCTTC. This codes for CASSRDYYNEQFF. Using reference TRBV7-3 and TRBJ2-1 for the parts outside the CDR3, the full variable domain is GAGVSQTPSNKVTEKGKYVELRCDPISGHTALYWYRQSLGQGPEFLIYFQGTGAADDSGLPNDRFFAVRPEGSVSTLKIQRTERGDSAVYLCASSRDYYNEQFFGPGTRLTVL.

V and J are TRBV5-1 and TRBJ2-7, with 8 bases lining up with TRBD1. V lost 4 bases and J lost 3; bases outside the gene matches: 9. Germline V CDR1 and CDR2: SGHRS, YFSETQ. The CDR3 runs 15 residues. CDR3 in amino acids: CASSPLTGVDYEQYF. The CDR3 coding sequence is TGCGCCAGCAGCCCCTTGACAGGGGTGGACTACGAGCAGTACTTC.

This clone was counted only a few times. The chain joins TRBV11-2 to TRBJ2-3; D gene uncertain. Deletions cut 4 bases from V and 4 bases from J, with 3 bases between. CDR1 SGHAT and CDR2 FQNNGV come from the germline V gene. The CDR3 has 11 residues. In DNA form, the CDR3 reads TGTGCCAGCAGCTCAGCAGATACGCAGTATTTT. It is translated as CASSSADTQYF.

The V call is TRBV27, the J call TRBJ1-1; D is unresolved. Germline V gene lookup returns CDR1 MNHEY and CDR2 SMNVEV (reference sequence). The germline V and J ends were trimmed by 1 base and 1 base, with 4 bases remaining between them. This CDR3 contains 13 residues. DNA of the CDR3: TGTGCCAGCAGTTTATACAGGAACACTGAAGCTTTCTTT. This sequence encodes CASSLYRNTEAFF.

The chain carries TRBV6-5 and TRBJ2-1; tentatively, D is TRBD1 (5 bases). The ends were cut back, 8 bases at V and 9 bases at J, with 14 bases in the middle. Germline-derived CDR1 and CDR2 are MNHEY and SVGAGI. The CDR3 is 12 amino acids. CDR3: CASLGVPPEQFF. The CDR3 DNA follows: TGTGCCAGCTTAGGGGTCCCTCCTGAGCAGTTCTTC.

This clone was recorded only once. The rearrangement links TRBV2 to TRBJ2-5, with 7 bases fitting TRBD2. CDR3 length: 15 amino acids. CDR1 and CDR2 (germline): SNHLY, FYNNEI. V lost 7 bases, J lost 2 bases, and 10 bases stayed unmatched. CDR3 residues: CASIPGPSGQETQYF. DNA for the CDR3: TGTGCCAGCATTCCAGGACCTAGCGGACAAGAGACCCAGTACTTC.

The CDR3 reads CASWSGDADTQYF. CDR3 nucleotide sequence: TGCGCCAGCTGGAGCGGGGACGCAGATACGCAGTATTTT. The V gene is TRBV5-1, the J gene TRBJ2-3, with TRBD2 matching over 7 bases. With 7 bases clipped from V and 4 bases from J, the junction kept 6 bases outside the gene matches. The V gene's germline CDR1 is SGHRS and CDR2 YFSETQ. This CDR3 comprises 13 residues.

V gene TRBV9 combines with J gene TRBJ2-3; D not certain. The V end was cut by 4 bases, the J end by 4 bases, with 10 bases between. In germline, CDR1 is SGDLS, CDR2 YYNGEE. This CDR3 is 13 amino acids long. The CDR3 reads CASSPGPADTQYF. The CDR3 DNA follows: TGTGCCAGCAGCCCTGGTCCGGCAGATACGCAGTATTTT.

The chain employs TRBV6-6 and TRBJ1-4; 8 bases fit TRBD1. After removal of 6 bases from V and 2 bases from J, the junction contained 8 bases not matched to a gene. The CDR3 is 16 amino acids. Germline V gene lookup returns CDR1 MNHNY and CDR2 SVGAGI (reference sequence). The CDR3 is CASRKSTGATNEKLFF. The CDR3 DNA sequence: TGTGCCAGCAGGAAATCGACAGGGGCTACTAATGAAAAACTGTTTTTT.